These 31 T cell receptor beta chains share one sample of origin, sequenced in a study of T cells after yellow fever vaccination. TCRdb called the 5' RACE reads again in MiXCR, with one record for every CDR3 protein. The sample has roughly 350,000 distinct CDR3 sequences; 4.1% are singletons. The starting material was PBMCs, obtained 5 days after the yellow fever booster vaccination. These receptors all stem from a man younger than 30 who received the YFV17D yellow fever vaccine.

This chain joins TRBV7-9 and TRBJ1-1; 8 nucleotides line up with TRBD1. The V segment lost 3 bases and the J segment 6 bases; nucleotides outside the gene matches: 6. Germline V gives CDR1 SEHNR, CDR2 FQNEAQ (reference sequence). The CDR3 contains 14 residues. DNA for the CDR3: TGTGCCAGCAGCTTGACAGGGGCGGGGGCTGAAGCTTTCTTT. This codes for CASSLTGAGAEAFF.

A few counts support this clonotype. This chain links TRBV4-3 with TRBJ1-1; D gene ambiguous. CDR1 and CDR2 from the germline V gene are LGHNA and YSLEER. Trimming shortened V by 0 bases and J by 7 bases, and 9 bases separated the two germline ends. The length of the CDR3 is 13 residues. In DNA form, the CDR3 reads TGCGCCAGCAGCCAAGATCTAGGCAGTGAAGCTTTCTTT. Its translation: CASSQDLGSEAFF.

The chain couples TRBV5-1 to TRBJ2-1; TRBD2 matches 10 bases. This CDR3 comprises 16 residues. The ends lost 0 bases at V and 7 bases at J; junction bases unmatched: 7. The germline CDR1 and CDR2 sequences are SGHRS and YFSETQ. CDR3 amino acids: CASSLAPAGGWNEQFF. The CDR3 bases are TGCGCCAGCAGCTTGGCCCCAGCGGGGGGGTGGAATGAGCAGTTCTTC.

V is TRBV7-9 and J is TRBJ2-3; the D is unclear. V was cut by 7 bases and J by 2 bases, with 7 bases left in between. The germline V gene encodes CDR1 SEHNR and CDR2 FQNEAQ (reference sequence). This CDR3 spans 12 amino acids. The CDR3 sequence is CASNRYTDTQYF. CDR3 nucleotide sequence: TGTGCCAGCAATAGGTACACAGATACGCAGTATTTT.

This clonotype was seen a few times. This sequence joins TRBV7-9 and TRBJ2-3, with 11 bases fitting TRBD2. The CDR3 contains 17 residues. V dropped 5 bases and J dropped 0; count of bases not matched to a gene: 7. Germline CDR1 and CDR2: SEHNR and FQNEAQ (reference sequence). CDR3 DNA: TGTGCCAGCAGCGAACTAGCGGGGGCCATTAGCACAGATACGCAGTATTTT. It specifies CASSELAGAISTDTQYF.

There are many counts of this clonotype. This chain links TRBV5-1 with TRBJ2-1, with 11 bases lining up with TRBD2. J gave up 3 bases and V 4 bases, and 6 bases lay outside the gene matches. This CDR3 has 16 amino acids. Germline-derived CDR1 and CDR2 are SGHRS and YFSETQ. CDR3 amino acids: CASSLGLAASYNEQFF. The CDR3 bases are TGCGCCAGCAGCCTGGGACTAGCGGCCAGCTACAATGAGCAGTTCTTC. Combining the CDR3 with reference TRBV5-1 and TRBJ2-1 gives the whole variable domain KAGVTQTPRYLIKTRGQQVTLSCSPISGHRSVSWYQQTPGQGLQFLFEYFSETQRNKGNFPGRFSGRQFSNSRSEMNVSTLELGDSALYLCASSLGLAASYNEQFFGPGTRLTVL.

In this sample, this clonotype turned up a few times. The V call is TRBV15, the J call TRBJ2-2; D is possibly TRBD1 (6 bases). V shed 1 base and J shed 7 bases, with 10 bases lying between them. From germline, CDR1 is LNHNV and CDR2 YYDKDF (reference sequence). CDR3 length equals 14 residues. The CDR3 DNA sequence: TGTGCCACCAGCAGAGCGCAGGGGATCGGGGAGCTGTTTTTT. Protein product: CATSRAQGIGELFF.

This clonotype has ten or more counts. The chain uses TRBV5-1 and TRBJ2-3; 11 bases agree with TRBD2. Germline-derived CDR1 and CDR2 are SGHRS and YFSETQ. This CDR3 region has 16 residues. Unmatched junction bases numbered 3, after V lost 2 bases and J lost 1 base. The CDR3 DNA reads as TGCGCCAGCAGCTTATCGACTAGCGGGGGCACAGATACGCAGTATTTT. This sequence encodes CASSLSTSGGTDTQYF.

A few counts support this clonotype. This chain connects TRBV2 to TRBJ2-1; 8 bases fit TRBD1. This CDR3 spans 15 amino acids. Germline loops: CDR1 SNHLY, CDR2 FYNNEI. The V gene end was trimmed by 6 bases and the J gene end by 6 bases; junction bases not matched to a gene: 10. The CDR3: CASSPLDREFNEQFF. Written as DNA, the CDR3 is TGTGCCAGCAGCCCTCTGGACAGGGAATTCAATGAGCAGTTCTTC.

The rearrangement links TRBV27 to TRBJ2-5, with D unclear. The V end was cut by 0 bases, the J end by 1 base, with 6 bases between. CDR1 is MNHEY, CDR2 SMNVEV, per germline (reference sequence). The CDR3 consists of 14 residues. The CDR3 sequence is CASSLSATQETQYF. DNA for the CDR3: TGTGCCAGCAGTTTATCGGCCACCCAAGAGACCCAGTACTTC.

This clonotype was seen more than once but under ten times. The rearrangement uses TRBV4-1 and TRBJ1-1; 8 bases are shared with TRBD1. CDR3 size: 16 residues. Trimming took 4 bases from V and 2 from J; bases not matched to a gene: 9. Germline V gene sequence: CDR1 MGHRA, CDR2 YSYEKL. The CDR3 DNA reads as TGCGCCAGCAGCCTCCTCCTGGGACAGGTAAACACTGAAGCTTTCTTT. The encoded protein is CASSLLLGQVNTEAFF.

The chain couples TRBV15 to TRBJ2-5; D is undetermined. CDR1 is LNHNV, CDR2 YYDKDF, per germline (reference sequence). Trimming took 0 bases from V and 1 from J, leaving 6 bases between them. The CDR3 has 14 amino acids. CDR3 coding DNA: TGTGCCACCAGCAGAGACGGCAGCCAAGAGACCCAGTACTTC. Residues: CATSRDGSQETQYF.

There are a few counts of this clonotype. The chain recombines TRBV12-3 or TRBV12-4 with TRBJ1-2; no clear D. The length of the CDR3 is 13 residues. V gave up 6 bases and J gave up 3 bases, with 11 bases separating them. The CDR3: CASSHDRDYGYTF. DNA of the CDR3: TGTGCCAGCAGCCATGACCGTGACTATGGCTACACCTTC.

The gene calls are TRBV2 and TRBJ1-6; D is unresolved. This CDR3 comprises 15 residues. V was pared by 2 bases and J by 6 bases, with 11 bases between. CDR1 and CDR2 from the germline V gene are SNHLY and FYNNEI. DNA of the CDR3: TGTGCCAGCAGTGAACTTTCAGGTGGTAATTCACCCCTCCACTTT. Its translation: CASSELSGGNSPLHF.

The rearrangement joins TRBV29-1 to TRBJ1-1; D is undetermined. Germline V gives CDR1 SQVTM, CDR2 ANQGSEA. The CDR3 has 11 residues. The V end was cut by 3 bases, the J end by 7 bases, with 9 bases between. The CDR3 here is CSVDFRLEAFF. In DNA form, the CDR3 reads TGCAGCGTTGATTTTCGCCTTGAAGCTTTCTTT.

The chain has TRBV14 and TRBJ2-3; D perhaps matches TRBD2 (6 bases). Germline CDR1 SGHDN, CDR2 FVKESK. The germline V and J ends were trimmed by 6 bases and 5 bases, with 12 bases remaining between them. This CDR3 has 13 amino acids. In DNA, the CDR3 is TGTGCCAGCAGTCGGGAGTTGGGAGATACGCAGTATTTT. It is translated as CASSRELGDTQYF.

Many counts were recorded for this clonotype. The rearrangement joins TRBV5-1 to TRBJ1-1; a possible D gene is TRBD1 (6 bases). The CDR3 is made up of 15 amino acids. Trimming stripped 0 bases from V and 0 bases from J, with 9 bases between. The germline V gene encodes CDR1 SGHRS and CDR2 YFSETQ. The CDR3 nucleotides read TGCGCCAGCAGCTTGGGCGGACAGTTGAACACTGAAGCTTTCTTT. This gives the protein CASSLGGQLNTEAFF.

The chain couples TRBV9 to TRBJ2-2, with TRBD1 identical over 9 bases. V shed 0 bases and J 4 bases; nucleotides not matched to a gene: 7. Germline V gene sequence: CDR1 SGDLS, CDR2 YYNGEE. The CDR3 is made up of 17 amino acids. The CDR3 protein is CASSVGLGTGTTGELFF. CDR3 DNA: TGTGCCAGCAGCGTAGGGTTGGGGACAGGGACCACCGGGGAGCTGTTTTTT. Combining the CDR3 with reference TRBV9 and TRBJ2-2 gives the whole variable domain DSGVTQTPKHLITATGQRVTLRCSPRSGDLSVYWYQQSLDQGLQFLIQYYNGEERAKGNILERFSAQQFPDLHSELNLSSLELGDSALYFCASSVGLGTGTTGELFFGEGSRLTVL.

This clonotype was seen more than once but under ten times. The CDR3 bases are TGCGCCAGCAGCCTGCTCGGGAGCCCAAATGAGCAGTTCTTC. Protein: CASSLLGSPNEQFF. This chain joins TRBV4-3 and TRBJ2-1; the D gene is possibly TRBD2 (6 bases). Trimming removed 4 bases at V and 7 bases at J, with 14 bases between. The CDR3 sequence is 14 residues long. Per germline, CDR1 LGHNA and CDR2 YSLEER.

Ten or more counts support this clonotype. The chain combines TRBV7-3 with TRBJ1-1, with a weak D call TRBD1 (5 bases). V shed 2 bases and J shed 0 bases, with 10 bases lying between them. The CDR3 loop spans 15 amino acids. Germline-derived CDR1 and CDR2 are SGHTA and FQGTGA. The CDR3 sequence is CASSLGSGMNTEAFF. The CDR3 DNA sequence: TGTGCCAGCAGCTTAGGGTCAGGGATGAACACTGAAGCTTTCTTT. The full variable domain, completed using reference TRBV7-3 and TRBJ1-1, is GAGVSQTPSNKVTEKGKYVELRCDPISGHTALYWYRQSLGQGPEFLIYFQGTGAADDSGLPNDRFFAVRPEGSVSTLKIQRTERGDSAVYLCASSLGSGMNTEAFFGQGTRLTVV.

This clonotype was observed a few times. The V call is TRBV28, the J call TRBJ1-4; D gene ambiguous. Germline-derived CDR1 and CDR2 are MDHEN and SYDVKM. Trimming shortened V by 8 bases and J by 10 bases, and 17 bases separated the two germline ends. The CDR3 contains 13 residues. The CDR3 sequence: CASGDGVRRKLFF. DNA of the CDR3: TGTGCCAGCGGAGACGGTGTTCGTAGAAAACTGTTTTTT.

This clonotype has only a few counts. The V call is TRBV20-1, the J call TRBJ2-1; D uncertain. The V gene lost 6 bases and the J gene lost 4 bases, with 13 bases spanning the gap. Per the germline V gene, CDR1 is DFQATT and CDR2 is SNEGSKA (reference sequence). The CDR3 runs to 13 residues. The CDR3 spells CSARRAPYNEQFF. The CDR3 DNA reads TGCAGTGCGCGCCGGGCCCCGTACAATGAGCAGTTCTTC.

The chain is built from TRBV3-1 and TRBJ2-5; tentatively, D is TRBD1 or TRBD2 (5 bases each). CDR3 length equals 16 residues. Trimming left V 0 bases short and J 7 bases short, with 18 bases between. Looked up from germline, CDR1 is LGHDT and CDR2 is YNNKEL (reference sequence). This CDR3 is CASSQESGTEGLTQYF. The CDR3 coding sequence is TGTGCCAGCAGCCAAGAGTCGGGGACGGAAGGTTTGACCCAGTACTTC.

This chain uses TRBV18 with TRBJ1-1; tentative D call: TRBD1 (6 bases). V lost 3 bases and J lost 3, with 11 bases in between. The CDR3 has 14 amino acids. Germline loops: CDR1 KGHSH, CDR2 LQKENI. CDR3 sequence (DNA): TGTGCCAGCTCACCGAGACAGGATCACACTGAAGCTTTCTTT. This sequence encodes CASSPRQDHTEAFF.

This clonotype was seen more than once but under ten times. V and J are TRBV23-1 and TRBJ2-4; 7 bases are a match to TRBD2. TRBV23-1 carries the ORF label, with uncertain function. J was trimmed by 6 bases and V by 6 bases; bases with no gene match: 8. This CDR3 is 14 amino acids long. The CDR3 region is CASRPYPSGNIQYF. The CDR3 bases are TGCGCCAGCAGGCCTTACCCTAGCGGAAACATTCAGTACTTC.

This clonotype was counted a few times. The V call is TRBV4-3, the J call TRBJ2-3, with 7 bases matching TRBD1. CDR1 and CDR2 from the germline V gene are LGHNA and YSLEER. After removal of 9 bases from V and 2 bases from J, the junction contained 8 bases not matched to a gene. This CDR3 is built from 14 residues. CDR3 sequence (DNA): TGCGCCAGTGGTCCAGGGGGAGACACAGATACGCAGTATTTT. Protein product: CASGPGGDTDTQYF.

This clonotype was detected only a few times. This chain uses TRBV5-1 with TRBJ2-1; D remains unclear. V shed 0 bases and J shed 0 bases, with 7 bases lying between them. Looked up from germline, CDR1 is SGHRS and CDR2 is YFSETQ. The CDR3 totals 15 residues. CDR3 loop: CASSLDLSSYNEQFF. The CDR3 DNA sequence: TGCGCCAGCAGCTTGGATTTGAGCTCCTACAATGAGCAGTTCTTC.

This clonotype was recorded many times. V usage is TRBV19 and J usage is TRBJ2-2; no firm D call. The ends were cut back, 0 bases at V and 5 bases at J, with 4 bases in the middle. The CDR3 has 13 amino acids. Per germline, CDR1 LNHDA and CDR2 SQIVND (reference sequence). The CDR3 DNA follows: TGTGCCAGTAGTATAGACTGGACCGGGGAGCTGTTTTTT. This encodes CASSIDWTGELFF.

The chain has TRBV12-3 or TRBV12-4 and TRBJ2-4; 9 bases agree with TRBD1. V was pared by 6 bases and J by 1 base, with 7 bases of the junction left unmatched. CDR3 length: 16 residues. For the CDR3, the DNA is TGTGCCAGCAGATCCCTAGGGACAGGGGCCAAAAACATTCAGTACTTC. Amino acids: CASRSLGTGAKNIQYF.

This chain uses TRBV5-1 with TRBJ1-6; TRBD1 agrees at 7 bases. CDR1 and CDR2 from the germline V gene are SGHRS and YFSETQ. The CDR3 contains 15 residues. Trimming at V came to 2 bases and at J to 14 bases, leaving 13 bases not matched to a gene. The CDR3, as DNA: TGCGCCAGCAGCTTCACCCAGGGGGAGGAGAGGACCCTCCACTTT. Protein sequence: CASSFTQGEERTLHF.

This clonotype has just a few counts. The V call is TRBV20-1, the J call TRBJ2-7; D might be TRBD1 (5 bases). The CDR3 runs 14 residues. Per germline, CDR1 DFQATT and CDR2 SNEGSKA (reference sequence). The V gene lost 7 bases and the J gene lost 2 bases, with 18 bases spanning the gap. CDR3 in DNA: TGCAGTGTTCCGGACACGACGAGACCCTACGAGCAGTACGTC. Translated, it gives CSVPDTTRPYEQYV.